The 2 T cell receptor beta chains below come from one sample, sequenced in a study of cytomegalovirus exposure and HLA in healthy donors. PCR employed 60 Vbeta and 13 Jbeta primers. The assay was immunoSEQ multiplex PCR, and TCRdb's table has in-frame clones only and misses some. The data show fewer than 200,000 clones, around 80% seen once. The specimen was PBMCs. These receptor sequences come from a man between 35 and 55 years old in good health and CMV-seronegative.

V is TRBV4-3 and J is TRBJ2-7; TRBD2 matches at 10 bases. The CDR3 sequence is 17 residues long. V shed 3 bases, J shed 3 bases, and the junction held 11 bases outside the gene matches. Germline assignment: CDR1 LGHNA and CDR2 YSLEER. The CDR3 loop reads CASSQGERRLAGYEQYF. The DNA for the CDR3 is TGCGCCAGCAGCCAGGGTGAGAGGAGACTAGCGGGCTACGAGCAGTACTTC.

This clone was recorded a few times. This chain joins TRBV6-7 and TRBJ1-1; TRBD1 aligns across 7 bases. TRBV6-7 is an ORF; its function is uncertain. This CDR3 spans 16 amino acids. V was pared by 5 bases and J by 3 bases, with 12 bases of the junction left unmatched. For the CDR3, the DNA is TGTGCCAGCAGTCCCGCAGGGGGAGCGAGGGACACTGAAGCTTTCTTT. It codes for CASSPAGGARDTEAFF.